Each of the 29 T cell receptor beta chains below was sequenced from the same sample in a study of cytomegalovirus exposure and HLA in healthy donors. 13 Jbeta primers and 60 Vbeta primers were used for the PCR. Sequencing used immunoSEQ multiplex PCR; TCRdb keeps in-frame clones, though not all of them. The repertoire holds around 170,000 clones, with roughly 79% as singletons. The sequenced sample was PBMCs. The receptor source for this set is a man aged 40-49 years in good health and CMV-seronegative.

Here the CDR3 reads CAEGREENNEQFF. The CDR3 nucleotides read TGTGCCGAGGGGCGGGAGGAGAACAATGAGCAGTTCTTC. V gene TRBV30 combines with J gene TRBJ2-1, with 8 bases identical to TRBD2. CDR1 is GTSNPN and CDR2 is SVGIG in the germline V gene (reference sequence). This CDR3 spans 13 amino acids. J gave up 5 bases and V 8 bases, and 8 bases lay outside the gene matches.

This CDR3 is CASSLGRERTIYF. The DNA of the CDR3 is TGTGCCAGCAGCTTAGGCCGTGAGCGTACCATATATTTT. The rearrangement uses TRBV7-2 and TRBJ1-3; D gene uncertain. Trimming removed 1 base from V and 10 bases from J, with 11 bases in between. Germline V gene sequence: CDR1 SGHTA, CDR2 FQGNSA. The CDR3 runs to 13 residues.

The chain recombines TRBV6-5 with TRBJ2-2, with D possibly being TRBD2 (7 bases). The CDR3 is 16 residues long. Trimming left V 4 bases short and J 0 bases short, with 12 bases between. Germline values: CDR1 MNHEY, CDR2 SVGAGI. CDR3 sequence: CASSFRGGANTGELFF. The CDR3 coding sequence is TGTGCCAGCAGTTTTAGAGGGGGGGCGAACACCGGGGAGCTGTTTTTT.

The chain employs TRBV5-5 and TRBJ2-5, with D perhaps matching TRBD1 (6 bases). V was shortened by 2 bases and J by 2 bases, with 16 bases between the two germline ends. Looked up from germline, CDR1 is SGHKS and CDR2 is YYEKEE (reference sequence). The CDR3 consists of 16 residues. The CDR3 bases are TGTGCCAGCAGCTTTGATTTCAGGGGTTTTCAAGAGACCCAGTACTTC. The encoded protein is CASSFDFRGFQETQYF.

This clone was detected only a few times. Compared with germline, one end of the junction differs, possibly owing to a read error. The CDR3 reads CSSSLREGPLYYGYTF. CDR3 bases: TGTTCCAGCAGCCTGAGGGAGGGGCCTTTATACTATGGCTACACCTTC. The V gene is TRBV7-9, the J gene TRBJ1-2; perhaps TRBD1 as D (5 bases). There are 16 residues in the CDR3. Per germline, CDR1 SEHNR and CDR2 FQNEAQ (reference sequence).

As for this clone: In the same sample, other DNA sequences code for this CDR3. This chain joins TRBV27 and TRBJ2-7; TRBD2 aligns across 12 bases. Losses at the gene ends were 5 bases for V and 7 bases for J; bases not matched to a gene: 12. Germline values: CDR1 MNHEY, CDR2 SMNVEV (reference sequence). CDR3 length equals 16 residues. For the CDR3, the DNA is TGTGCCAGCAGTCCGCTCCGACTAGCGGGAGATGGTGAGCAGTACTTC. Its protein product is CASSPLRLAGDGEQYF.

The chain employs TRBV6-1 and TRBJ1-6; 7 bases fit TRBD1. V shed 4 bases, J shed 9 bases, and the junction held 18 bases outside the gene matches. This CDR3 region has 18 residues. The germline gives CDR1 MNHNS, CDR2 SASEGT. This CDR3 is CASSGRDSTGDPISPLHF. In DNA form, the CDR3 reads TGTGCCAGCAGTGGAAGAGATAGCACAGGGGACCCAATTTCACCCCTCCACTTT.

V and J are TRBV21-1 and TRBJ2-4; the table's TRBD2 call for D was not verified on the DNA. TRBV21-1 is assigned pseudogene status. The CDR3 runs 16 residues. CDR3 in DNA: TGTGCCAGCAGCAAGATTCCGGGACTAGCCAAAAACATTCAGTACTTC. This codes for CASSKIPGLAKNIQYF.

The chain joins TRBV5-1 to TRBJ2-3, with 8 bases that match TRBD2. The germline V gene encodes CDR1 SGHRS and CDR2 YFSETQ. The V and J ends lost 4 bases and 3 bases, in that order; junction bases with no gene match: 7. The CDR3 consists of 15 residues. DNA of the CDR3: TGCGCCAGCAGCCCCGTAGCGGGAACAACAGATACGCAGTATTTT. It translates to CASSPVAGTTDTQYF.

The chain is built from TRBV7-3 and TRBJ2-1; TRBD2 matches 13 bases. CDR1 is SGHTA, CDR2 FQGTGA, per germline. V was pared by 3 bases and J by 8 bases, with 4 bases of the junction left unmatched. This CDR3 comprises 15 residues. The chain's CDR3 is CASSFRTSGRDEQFF. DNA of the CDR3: TGTGCCAGCAGCTTCAGGACTAGCGGGAGAGATGAGCAGTTCTTC.

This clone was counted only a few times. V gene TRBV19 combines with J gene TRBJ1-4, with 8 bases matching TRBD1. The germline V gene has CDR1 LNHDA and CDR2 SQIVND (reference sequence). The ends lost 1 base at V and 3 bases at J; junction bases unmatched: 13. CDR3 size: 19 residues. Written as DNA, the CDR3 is TGTGCCAGTAGTATAGGGTATCGGGGCAGGGGGCGATCTAATGAAAAACTGTTTTTT. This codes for CASSIGYRGRGRSNEKLFF.

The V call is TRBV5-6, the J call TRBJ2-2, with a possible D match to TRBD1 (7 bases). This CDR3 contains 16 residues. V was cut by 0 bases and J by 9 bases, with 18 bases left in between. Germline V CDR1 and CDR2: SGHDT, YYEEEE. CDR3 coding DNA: TGTGCCAGCAGCTTGGCCCCAGGCAGGGGGGCAAGGGAGCTGTTTTTT. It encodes CASSLAPGRGARELFF.

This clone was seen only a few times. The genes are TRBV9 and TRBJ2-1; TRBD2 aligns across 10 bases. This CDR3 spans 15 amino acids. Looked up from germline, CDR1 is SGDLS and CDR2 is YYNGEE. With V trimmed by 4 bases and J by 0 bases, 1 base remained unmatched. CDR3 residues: CASSPSGSSYNEQFF. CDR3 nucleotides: TGTGCCAGCAGCCCTAGCGGGAGCTCCTACAATGAGCAGTTCTTC.

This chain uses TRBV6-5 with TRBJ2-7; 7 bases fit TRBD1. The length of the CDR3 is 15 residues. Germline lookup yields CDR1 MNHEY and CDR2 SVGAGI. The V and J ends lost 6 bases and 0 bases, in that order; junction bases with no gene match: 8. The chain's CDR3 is CASRNQGESSYEQYV. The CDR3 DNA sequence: TGTGCCAGCAGGAACCAGGGGGAGAGCTCCTACGAGCAGTACGTC.

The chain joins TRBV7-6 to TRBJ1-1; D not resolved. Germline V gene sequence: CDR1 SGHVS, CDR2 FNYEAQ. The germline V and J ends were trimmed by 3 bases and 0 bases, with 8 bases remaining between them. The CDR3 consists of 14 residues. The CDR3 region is CASSFGGMNTEAFF. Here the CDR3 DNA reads TGTGCCAGCAGCTTCGGCGGCATGAACACTGAAGCTTTCTTT.

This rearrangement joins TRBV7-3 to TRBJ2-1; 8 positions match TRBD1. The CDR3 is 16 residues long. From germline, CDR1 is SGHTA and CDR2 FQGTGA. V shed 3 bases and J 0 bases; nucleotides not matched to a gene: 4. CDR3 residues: CASSFPGQVSYNEQFF. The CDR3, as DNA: TGTGCCAGCAGCTTTCCGGGACAGGTCTCCTACAATGAGCAGTTCTTC.

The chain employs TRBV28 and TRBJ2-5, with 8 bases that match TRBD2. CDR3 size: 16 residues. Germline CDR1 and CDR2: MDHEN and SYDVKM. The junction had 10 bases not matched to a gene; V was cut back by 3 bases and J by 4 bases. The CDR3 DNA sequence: TGTGCCAGCAGTTTTATGGCGGGAGGAGTGAGAGAGACCCAGTACTTC. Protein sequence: CASSFMAGGVRETQYF. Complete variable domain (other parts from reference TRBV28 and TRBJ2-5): DVKVTQSSRYLVKRTGEKVFLECVQDMDHENMFWYRQDPGLGLRLIYFSYDVKMKEKGDIPEGYSVSREKKERFSLILESASTNQTSMYLCASSFMAGGVRETQYFGPGTRLLVL.

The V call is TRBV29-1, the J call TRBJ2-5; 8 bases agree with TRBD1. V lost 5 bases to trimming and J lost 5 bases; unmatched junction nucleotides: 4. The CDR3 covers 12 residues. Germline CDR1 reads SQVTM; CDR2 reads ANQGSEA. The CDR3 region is CSVWTGTETQYF. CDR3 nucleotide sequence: TGCAGCGTTTGGACAGGGACGGAGACCCAGTACTTC.

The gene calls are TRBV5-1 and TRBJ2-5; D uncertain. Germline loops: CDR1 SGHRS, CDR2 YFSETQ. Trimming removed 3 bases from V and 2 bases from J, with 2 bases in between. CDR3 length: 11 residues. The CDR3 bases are TGCGCCAGCAGCTCGCAAGAGACCCAGTACTTC. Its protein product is CASSSQETQYF. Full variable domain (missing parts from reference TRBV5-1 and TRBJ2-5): KAGVTQTPRYLIKTRGQQVTLSCSPISGHRSVSWYQQTPGQGLQFLFEYFSETQRNKGNFPGRFSGRQFSNSRSEMNVSTLELGDSALYLCASSSQETQYFGPGTRLLVL.

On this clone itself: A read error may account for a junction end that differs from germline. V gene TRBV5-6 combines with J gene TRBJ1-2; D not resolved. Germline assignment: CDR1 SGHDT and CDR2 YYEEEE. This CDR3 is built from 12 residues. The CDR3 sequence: CASSSTHGRPHF. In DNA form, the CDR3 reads TGTGCCAGCAGCTCCACCCATGGGCGCCCACATTTC.

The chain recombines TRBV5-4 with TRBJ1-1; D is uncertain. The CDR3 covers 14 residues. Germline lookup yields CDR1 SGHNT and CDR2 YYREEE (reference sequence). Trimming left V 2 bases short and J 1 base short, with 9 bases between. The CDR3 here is CASSLKGGNTEAFF. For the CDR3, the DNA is TGTGCCAGCAGCTTAAAAGGCGGGAACACTGAAGCTTTCTTT.

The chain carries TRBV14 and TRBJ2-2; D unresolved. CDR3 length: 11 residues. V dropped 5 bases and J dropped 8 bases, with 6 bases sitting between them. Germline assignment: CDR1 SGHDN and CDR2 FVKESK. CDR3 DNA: TGTGCCAGCAGCTTAGCTGGGGAGCTGTTTTTT. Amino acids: CASSLAGELFF.

The CDR3 reads CSDRLTNTGELFF. CDR3 nucleotide sequence: TGCAGCGATAGACTTACGAACACCGGGGAGCTGTTTTTT. The chain employs TRBV29-1 and TRBJ2-2, with unresolved D. The length of the CDR3 is 13 residues. Trimming cost V 7 bases and J 0 bases, with 9 bases left between them. CDR1 is SQVTM and CDR2 is ANQGSEA in the germline V gene.

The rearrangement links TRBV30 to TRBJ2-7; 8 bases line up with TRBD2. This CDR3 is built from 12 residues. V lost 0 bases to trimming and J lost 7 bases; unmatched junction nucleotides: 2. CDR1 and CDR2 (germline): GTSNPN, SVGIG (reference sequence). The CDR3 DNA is TGTGCCTGGAGTGTAACGGGGGGGGAGCAGTACGTC. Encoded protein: CAWSVTGGEQYV.

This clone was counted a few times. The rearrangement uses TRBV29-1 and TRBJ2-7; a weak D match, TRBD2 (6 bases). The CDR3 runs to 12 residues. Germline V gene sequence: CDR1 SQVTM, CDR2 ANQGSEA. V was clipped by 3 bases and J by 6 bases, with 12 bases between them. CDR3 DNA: TGCAGCGTTGAGACGGGAGTCGGCGAGCAGTACTTC. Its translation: CSVETGVGEQYF.

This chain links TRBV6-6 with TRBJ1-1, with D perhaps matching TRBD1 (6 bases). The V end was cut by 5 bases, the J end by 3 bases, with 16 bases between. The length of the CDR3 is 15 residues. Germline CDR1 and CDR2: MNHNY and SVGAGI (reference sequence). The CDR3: CASSDQGFGDTEAFF. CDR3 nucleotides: TGTGCCAGCAGTGATCAGGGGTTTGGCGACACTGAAGCTTTCTTT.

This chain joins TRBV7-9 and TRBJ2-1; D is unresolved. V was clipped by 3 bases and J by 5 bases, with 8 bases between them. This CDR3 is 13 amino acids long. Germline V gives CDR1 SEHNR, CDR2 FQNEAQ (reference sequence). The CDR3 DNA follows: TGTGCCAGCAGCTTTTTCCCCGACAATGAGCAGTTCTTC. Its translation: CASSFFPDNEQFF.

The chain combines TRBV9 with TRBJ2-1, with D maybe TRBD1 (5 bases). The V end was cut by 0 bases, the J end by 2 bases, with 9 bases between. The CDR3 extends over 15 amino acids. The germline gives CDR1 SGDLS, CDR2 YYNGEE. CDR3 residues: CASSVEGQTYNEQFF. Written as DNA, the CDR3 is TGTGCCAGCAGCGTAGAGGGGCAAACCTACAATGAGCAGTTCTTC.

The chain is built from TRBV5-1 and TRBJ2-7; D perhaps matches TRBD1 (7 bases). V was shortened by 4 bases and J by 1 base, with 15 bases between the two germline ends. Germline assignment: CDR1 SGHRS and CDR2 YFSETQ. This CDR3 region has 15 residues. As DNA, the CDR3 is TGCGCCAGCAGCCGGGGGACAGCCATTTCCTACGAGCAGTACTTC. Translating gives CASSRGTAISYEQYF.